Listed below are T cell receptor beta chains from one sample, sequenced in a study of T cells in tuberculosis. TCRdb's copy holds only in-frame clones and misses some; the assay was immunoSEQ multiplex PCR. The data show 26,000 or so clones, 90% seen once. Specimen: PBMCs. These receptors originate from a donor aged 5-35 years with latent tuberculosis or without tuberculosis infection. Both conserved end residues are part of each CDR3. Fields, in order: J gene, D gene, V gene, clone size, CDR3 protein, CDR3 DNA. D genes are given only for firm matches. Rows give clone size only sometimes, using once, few, many, or a class for an expanded clone.

J: TRBJ2-7
D: -
V: TRBV20-1
size: once
CDR3: CSVKTAYEQYF
DNA: TGCAGTGTTAAGACAGCCTACGAGCAGTACTTC

J: TRBJ2-5
D: -
V: TRBV12-2
size: -
CDR3: CASRSLEGDMRVLPGETQYF
DNA: TGTGCAAGTCGCTCATTAGAGGGGGATATGCGCGTTCTGCCTGGGGAGACCCAGTACTTC

J: TRBJ2-1
D: TRBD2
V: TRBV5-4
size: -
CDR3: CASSLLGTSGDGNEQFF
DNA: TGTGCCAGCAGCTTACTCGGAACTAGCGGGGATGGGAATGAGCAGTTCTTC

J: TRBJ2-1
D: TRBD2
V: TRBV29-1
size: -
CDR3: CSVITGTSGDEQFF
DNA: TGCAGCGTTATAACCGGGACTAGCGGCGATGAGCAGTTCTTC

J: TRBJ1-5
D: TRBD1
V: TRBV15
size: -
CDR3: CATSRDRTGNKPQHF
DNA: TGTGCCACCAGCAGAGATCGGACAGGGAACAAGCCCCAGCATTTT

J: TRBJ1-4
D: -
V: TRBV5-1
size: -
CDR3: CASSGDTNEKLFF
DNA: TGCGCCAGCAGCGGGGACACCAATGAAAAACTGTTTTTT

J: TRBJ2-4
D: TRBD2
V: TRBV6-4
size: -
CDR3: CASSVQTSGVAKNIQYF
DNA: TGTGCCAGCAGTGTGCAAACTAGCGGAGTAGCCAAAAACATTCAGTACTTC

J: TRBJ2-7
D: -
V: TRBV28
size: once
CDR3: CASSLEGYEQYF
DNA: TGTGCCAGCAGTTTAGAGGGATACGAGCAGTACTTC

J: TRBJ2-1
D: TRBD2
V: TRBV4-1
size: -
CDR3: CASSPTGTSTHEQFF
DNA: TGCGCCAGCAGCCCGACCGGGACTAGCACCCATGAGCAGTTCTTC

J: TRBJ2-7
D: -
V: TRBV2
size: -
CDR3: CASSTRVGEQYF
DNA: TGTGCCAGCAGTACCAGGGTTGGCGAGCAGTACTTC

J: TRBJ1-5
D: -
V: TRBV28
size: -
CDR3: CASSLGGQPQHF
DNA: TGTGCCAGCAGTTTAGGGGGCCAGCCCCAGCATTTT

J: TRBJ2-1
D: -
V: TRBV2
size: once
CDR3: CASRARGSEQFF
DNA: TGTGCCAGCAGGGCTAGGGGGTCTGAGCAGTTCTTC

J: TRBJ2-1
D: TRBD1
V: TRBV29-1
size: -
CDR3: CSGGTGPYNEQFF
DNA: TGCAGCGGCGGGACAGGGCCCTACAATGAGCAGTTCTTC

J: TRBJ2-7
D: -
V: TRBV4-1
size: -
CDR3: CASSQVDRSYEQYF
DNA: TGCGCCAGCAGCCAAGTAGACAGATCCTACGAGCAGTACTTC

J: TRBJ2-5
D: -
V: TRBV2
size: -
CDR3: CASSVRLETQYF
DNA: TGTGCCAGCAGTGTTCGGTTAGAGACCCAGTACTTC

J: TRBJ2-7
D: TRBD1
V: TRBV9
size: -
CDR3: CASSDRDRGYEQYF
DNA: TGTGCCAGCAGCGACCGGGACAGGGGCTACGAGCAGTACTTC

J: TRBJ1-1
D: TRBD1
V: TRBV18
size: -
CDR3: CASSPNFGQGNTEAFF
DNA: TGTGCCAGCTCACCAAATTTTGGACAGGGAAACACTGAAGCTTTCTTT

J: TRBJ1-1
D: TRBD1
V: TRBV29-1
size: -
CDR3: CSVANRGLTEAFF
DNA: TGCAGCGTTGCGAACAGGGGGCTAACTGAAGCTTTCTTT